What follows describes a single T cell receptor (beta chain). The data are from a study of CD4+ T cells in melanoma. Assay used: immunoSEQ multiplex PCR; TCRdb lists only in-frame clones, some missing. The sample carries some 9,700 clones, approximately 72% recorded once. The V end lost 0 bases, the J end lost 0 bases, and 6 bases lay between the germline ends. The CDR3 consists of 15 residues. The germline gives CDR1 SGHRS, CDR2 YFSETQ. The clonotype originates from a human donor with melanoma. The sequenced material came from tumor tissue. The gene calls are TRBV5-1 and TRBJ2-2; D gene ambiguous. Here the CDR3 reads CASSLDGPNTGELFF. For the CDR3, the DNA is TGCGCCAGCAGCTTGGACGGTCCGAACACCGGGGAGCTGTTTTTT.